This is a list of T cell receptor beta chains from one sample in a study of blood T cell repertoires in COVID-19. Using immunoSEQ multiplex PCR, the repertoire was profiled, and TCRdb retains in-frame clones only, with some absent. This sample carries 67,000 or so clones, roughly 86% of them seen once, and the ten largest clones take 0.83%. What was sequenced was peripheral blood. The receptors stem from a woman in her sixties or seventies with acute or convalescent COVID-19. Both conserved end residues are part of each CDR3. Not all rows give a size; the values are once, few, many and, for expanded clones, a class.

clone size | J gene | V gene | CDR3 protein
- | TRBJ2-5 | TRBV18 | CASSPRQGGVWQETQYF
- | TRBJ1-2 | TRBV27 | CASREFGELLPGYTF
- | TRBJ2-7 | TRBV3-1/TRBV3-2 | CASSGTSGYEQYF
- | TRBJ2-1 | TRBV3-1/TRBV3-2 | CASSQSSGSSYNEQFF
- | TRBJ2-1 | TRBV30 | CAWSWTGGSYNEQFF
few | TRBJ1-5 | TRBV11-2 | CASSLELSGNQPQHF
- | TRBJ2-3 | TRBV5-1 | CASRSGLAGADTQYF
- | TRBJ2-5 | TRBV18 | CASSPLDRVQETQYF
few | TRBJ1-2 | TRBV24-1 | CATSDPTGGYGYTF
- | TRBJ2-3 | TRBV6-2/TRBV6-3 | CASSYWPDTQYF